A single TCR beta chain is shown here with its context. Its antigen is as yet unknown. Trimming removed 1 base from V and 0 bases from J, with 11 bases in between. Germline-derived CDR1 and CDR2 are SGDLS and YYNGEE. This CDR3 comprises 16 residues. Clones were sequenced by immunoSEQ multiplex PCR, and TCRdb holds only the in-frame ones, with some missing. Among just over 50,000 clones listed, more than 70% were seen once. This record comes from a study of early stage breast cancer tumors. For the study at large: Around 9.8-fold was the mean read coverage per sample. Study-wide results and limits: Tumors had approximately 2.5-fold higher T cell density than normal breast. Comparing each tissue with blood distinguished tumor from normal in about 90% of the 16 patients.

The receptor was derived from a person between 35 and 49 years old with breast cancer. Sequencing was performed on blood. The chain is built from TRBV9 and TRBJ1-3, with D maybe TRBD1 (5 bases). CDR3 in amino acids: CASSVTPDNSGNTIYF. The DNA for the CDR3 is TGTGCCAGCAGCGTAACCCCGGACAACTCTGGAAACACCATATATTTT.